One and the same sample provided the 24 T cell receptor beta chains below, sequenced in a study of blood T cell repertoires in COVID-19. Profiling relied on immunoSEQ multiplex PCR, and the TCRdb table lists in-frame clones only, not all of them. The data show under 75,000 clones, more than 80% seen once. What was sequenced was peripheral blood. The receptor set was obtained from a man aged 30 to 45 with acute or convalescent COVID-19.

The chain combines TRBV19 with TRBJ1-2; no reliable D call. The CDR3 contains 16 residues. Trimming left V 1 base short and J 0 bases short, with 12 bases between. CDR1 and CDR2 from the germline V gene are LNHDA and SQIVND (reference sequence). As DNA, the CDR3 is TGTGCCAGTAGTATAGCCTCGGGAACGACTAACTATGGCTACACCTTC. Translating gives CASSIASGTTNYGYTF.

This clone was detected only once. J is TRBJ2-7 and V is TRBV2; 7 bases are a match to TRBD1. CDR1 is SNHLY, CDR2 FYNNEI, per germline. The junction had 14 bases not matched to a gene; V was cut back by 9 bases and J by 6 bases. There are 14 residues in the CDR3. CDR3 coding DNA: TGTGCCAGTGAACCGGGACAGACCCCACGCGAGCAGTACGTC. This codes for CASEPGQTPREQYV.

V gene TRBV5-1 combines with J gene TRBJ1-2; possible D gene TRBD1, 6 bases. The V gene lost 3 bases and the J gene lost 0 bases, with 9 bases spanning the gap. The CDR3 runs 14 residues. Germline assignment: CDR1 SGHRS and CDR2 YFSETQ. CDR3 bases: TGCGCCAGCAGCTCGGACAGTTCTAACTATGGCTACACCTTC. As protein: CASSSDSSNYGYTF.

This clone was found once. The genes are TRBV6-2 or TRBV6-3 and TRBJ1-2, with D unclear. There are 13 residues in the CDR3. Germline V gene sequence: CDR1 MNHEY, CDR2 SVGEGT. The germline V and J ends were trimmed by 2 bases and 6 bases, with 10 bases remaining between them. The CDR3 DNA reads TGTGCCAGCAGTTACCGGGAATATCATGGCTACACCTTC. This encodes CASSYREYHGYTF.

V is TRBV29-1 and J is TRBJ1-2, with no clear D. The CDR3 consists of 15 residues. CDR1 is SQVTM, CDR2 ANQGSEA, per germline. V was clipped by 4 bases and J by 4 bases, with 19 bases between them. The CDR3 protein is CSVALSRSQLYGYTF. The CDR3 nucleotides are TGCAGCGTTGCACTAAGTCGAAGTCAACTCTATGGCTACACCTTC.

V usage is TRBV18 and J usage is TRBJ1-3; 11 bases are shared with TRBD1. The CDR3 extends over 16 amino acids. The trim removed 2 bases at V and 8 bases at J, leaving 8 bases unmatched. Germline loops: CDR1 KGHSH, CDR2 LQKENI. The CDR3 bases are TGTGCCAGCTCACCAACTGCCGGGACAGGGGGATACACCATATATTTT. Protein: CASSPTAGTGGYTIYF.

This chain uses TRBV20-1 with TRBJ1-5, with a possible D match to TRBD1 (5 bases). Germline CDR1 is DFQATT and CDR2 is SNEGSKA (reference sequence). The V gene lost 3 bases and the J gene lost 0 bases, with 12 bases spanning the gap. The CDR3 has 15 amino acids. The CDR3 reads CSASDRGYSNQPQHF. CDR3 DNA sequence: TGCAGTGCTAGTGATAGGGGCTATAGCAATCAGCCCCAGCATTTT.

The chain combines TRBV10-3 with TRBJ1-5, with 8 nucleotides matching TRBD1. The length of the CDR3 is 15 residues. The junction had 10 bases not matched to a gene; V was cut back by 11 bases and J by 1 base. Germline assignment: CDR1 ENHRY and CDR2 SYGVKD. The chain's CDR3 is CASQQGAESNQPQHF. CDR3 DNA sequence: TGTGCCTCCCAGCAGGGGGCGGAGAGCAATCAGCCCCAGCATTTT.

The chain links TRBV7-8 to TRBJ2-1; 9 bases fit TRBD2. The germline V gene has CDR1 SGHVS and CDR2 FQNEAQ. The CDR3 loop spans 16 amino acids. V lost 5 bases, J lost 3 bases, and 8 bases stayed unmatched. The CDR3 loop reads CASSLLRLADYNEQFF. CDR3 in DNA: TGTGCCAGCAGCCTACTGCGACTAGCGGACTACAATGAGCAGTTCTTC.

This rearrangement joins TRBV7-9 to TRBJ1-5; D is uncertain. The CDR3 length is 15 residues. V lost 1 base to trimming and J lost 2 bases, with 9 bases between them. Per germline, CDR1 SEHNR and CDR2 FQNEAQ (reference sequence). The CDR3 sequence: CASSLGGWGNQPQHF. The CDR3 nucleotides read TGTGCCAGCAGCTTAGGAGGCTGGGGCAATCAGCCCCAGCATTTT.

This chain uses TRBV30 with TRBJ2-3; TRBD2 aligns across 8 bases. With V trimmed by 0 bases and J by 4 bases, 6 bases remained unmatched. The length of the CDR3 is 15 residues. Germline lookup yields CDR1 GTSNPN and CDR2 SVGIG (reference sequence). In DNA, the CDR3 is TGTGCCTGGAGTGTACGCGGGGGGCGGGCAGATACGCAGTATTTT. It yields the protein CAWSVRGGRADTQYF.

The V gene is TRBV20-1, the J gene TRBJ1-2; D possibly corresponds to TRBD1 (5 bases). The ends were cut back, 3 bases at V and 3 bases at J, with 11 bases in the middle. CDR1 and CDR2 (germline): DFQATT, SNEGSKA (reference sequence). The CDR3 extends over 13 amino acids. This CDR3 reads CSASQGLDYGYTF. DNA of the CDR3: TGCAGTGCTAGTCAGGGATTAGACTATGGCTACACCTTC.

This chain uses TRBV6-1 with TRBJ1-4; 7 nucleotides line up with TRBD1. CDR1 and CDR2 from the germline V gene are MNHNS and SASEGT. The V segment lost 2 bases and the J segment 4 bases; nucleotides outside the gene matches: 7. CDR3 length: 16 residues. The CDR3 is CASSEISGQYNEKLFF. DNA for the CDR3: TGTGCCAGCAGTGAAATTTCGGGACAGTATAATGAAAAACTGTTTTTT.

The V gene is TRBV4-2, the J gene TRBJ2-1; 13 positions agree with TRBD2. Germline trimming cut 4 bases from V and 8 bases from J; bases unmatched to any gene: 11. The germline V gene has CDR1 LGHNA and CDR2 YNFKEQ. CDR3 length: 17 residues. The CDR3 is CASSPRAGLAGVYEQFF. Here the CDR3 DNA reads TGTGCCAGCAGCCCTCGGGCAGGACTAGCGGGAGTTTATGAGCAGTTCTTC.

This clone was seen a single time. This chain links TRBV27 with TRBJ2-1; D call uncertain. The germline CDR1 and CDR2 sequences are MNHEY and SMNVEV (reference sequence). The CDR3 has 13 residues. V was pared by 5 bases and J by 8 bases, with 13 bases between. As DNA, the CDR3 is TGTGCCAGCAGTATAGAGGTTTCCCATGAGCAGTTCTTC. Protein: CASSIEVSHEQFF.

The CDR3 reads CASSPTRGTYGYTF. The CDR3 DNA reads TGTGCCAGCTCACCGACCCGGGGTACCTATGGCTACACCTTC. The chain combines TRBV18 with TRBJ1-2; no definite D call. Germline CDR1 KGHSH, CDR2 LQKENI. This CDR3 spans 14 amino acids. V lost 3 bases, J lost 4 bases, and 12 bases lay in between.

The rearrangement links TRBV10-3 to TRBJ2-5; 14 bases map to TRBD2. Germline CDR1 reads ENHRY; CDR2 reads SYGVKD. With 6 bases clipped from V and 1 base from J, the junction kept 1 base outside the gene matches. This CDR3 contains 15 residues. The CDR3 DNA sequence: TGTGCCATCAGCGGGACTAGCGGGGGCCAAGAGACCCAGTACTTC. Translation: CAISGTSGGQETQYF.

This clone was seen a handful of times. The chain recombines TRBV2 with TRBJ1-5, with 7 nucleotides matching TRBD1. Germline V gene lookup returns CDR1 SNHLY and CDR2 FYNNEI. The CDR3 runs to 13 residues. V dropped 6 bases and J dropped 3; count of bases not matched to a gene: 2. CDR3 sequence reads: CASRGQYNQPQHF. The CDR3 nucleotides are TGTGCCAGCAGGGGACAGTACAATCAGCCCCAGCATTTT.

J is TRBJ2-1 and V is TRBV10-3, with D possibly TRBD1 on 5 matching bases. The CDR3 is 14 amino acids. CDR1 ENHRY and CDR2 SYGVKD come from the germline V gene. Trimming removed 11 bases from V and 0 bases from J, with 14 bases in between. DNA for the CDR3: TGTGCCTCTTCGACAGACCGCTCCTACAATGAGCAGTTCTTC. Protein sequence: CASSTDRSYNEQFF.

This chain uses TRBV5-6 with TRBJ1-2; D possibly corresponds to TRBD1 (5 bases). V was trimmed by 5 bases and J by 7 bases, leaving 18 bases between them. The CDR3 loop spans 14 amino acids. The germline V gene has CDR1 SGHDT and CDR2 YYEEEE. CDR3 loop: CASSFHRMSAGYTF. The CDR3, as DNA: TGTGCCAGCAGTTTCCACAGGATGTCTGCTGGCTACACCTTC.

This clone was observed once. The J gene is TRBJ2-2, the V gene TRBV5-4; 9 positions match TRBD2. The CDR3 has 19 residues. The V segment lost 3 bases and the J segment 1 base; nucleotides outside the gene matches: 13. The germline gives CDR1 SGHNT, CDR2 YYREEE (reference sequence). The CDR3 DNA reads as TGTGCCAGCAGCTCCGGAGGGGGAGCGGGAGGACTGAACACCGGGGAGCTGTTTTTT. This sequence encodes CASSSGGGAGGLNTGELFF.

This chain connects TRBV6-5 to TRBJ1-2; D uncertain. The V end was cut by 4 bases, the J end by 4 bases, with 13 bases between. The CDR3 consists of 14 residues. In germline, CDR1 is MNHEY, CDR2 SVGAGI. The DNA of the CDR3 is TGTGCCAGCAGTTCCTTCCAGACTTTCTATGGCTACACCTTC. It specifies CASSSFQTFYGYTF.

The chain employs TRBV27 and TRBJ2-1, with D possibly TRBD1 on 6 matching bases. CDR3 length equals 15 residues. V was shortened by 6 bases and J by 4 bases, with 16 bases between the two germline ends. Germline values: CDR1 MNHEY, CDR2 SMNVEV (reference sequence). The CDR3 loop is CASSSGGADYNEQFF. The DNA of the CDR3 is TGTGCCAGCAGCTCTGGGGGCGCCGATTACAATGAGCAGTTCTTC.

The chain is built from TRBV10-3 and TRBJ2-7; 8 bases are a match to TRBD1. J lost 3 bases, V lost 3 bases, and 1 base had no gene match. CDR3 length: 13 amino acids. Germline assignment: CDR1 ENHRY and CDR2 SYGVKD. CDR3 DNA: TGTGCCATCAGTGAAGGACAGGGCTACGAGCAGTACGTC. This sequence encodes CAISEGQGYEQYV.